This T cell receptor beta chain was found in a study of T cell repertoires in cytomegalovirus infection. Study background: It was the public TCR beta signatures that indicated both CMV infection and matching HLA type.

Study results and caveats: Using cumulative public TCR beta family frequency, the authors identified those who carried CMV together with the relevant HLA.

The length of the CDR3 is 13 residues. CDR1 and CDR2 (germline): SEHNR, FQNEAQ (reference sequence). With V trimmed by 8 bases and J by 6 bases, 7 bases remained unmatched. One entry per CDR3 protein, called by TCRdb with MiXCR from the reads. The repertoire holds 75,000 to 100,000 distinct CDR3 sequences, approximately 43% seen once, with 85% to 95% in the top ten. With regard to this clonotype: Antigen unknown.

The input for sequencing was CD8+ T cells from cultured PBMCs, taken from culture after CMV antigen stimulation. The J gene is TRBJ2-1, the V gene TRBV7-9, with 7 bases lining up with TRBD2. This receptor was obtained from a human donor in good health (CMV status not recorded). Some clones in this sample may be carry-over from other donors' samples. CDR3 sequence: CASGRGGFNEQFF. In DNA, the CDR3 is TGTGCCAGCGGACGCGGGGGTTTCAATGAGCAGTTCTTC.